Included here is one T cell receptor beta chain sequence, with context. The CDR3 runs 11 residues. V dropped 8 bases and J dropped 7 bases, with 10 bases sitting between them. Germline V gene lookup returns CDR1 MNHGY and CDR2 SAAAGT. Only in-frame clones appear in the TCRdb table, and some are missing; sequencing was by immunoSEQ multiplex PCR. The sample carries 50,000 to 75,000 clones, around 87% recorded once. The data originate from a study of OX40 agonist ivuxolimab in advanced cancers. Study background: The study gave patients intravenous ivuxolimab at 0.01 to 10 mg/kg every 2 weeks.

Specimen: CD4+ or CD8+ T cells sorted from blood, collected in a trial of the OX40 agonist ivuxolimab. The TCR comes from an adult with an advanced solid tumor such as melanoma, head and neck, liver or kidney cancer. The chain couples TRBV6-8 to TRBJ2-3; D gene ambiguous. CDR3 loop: CASAVPYTQYF. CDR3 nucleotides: TGTGCCAGCGCGGTACCGTATACGCAGTATTTT.